The 27 T cell receptor beta chains given below trace back to one sample, sequenced in a study of T cell responses to AZD1222 COVID-19 vaccine. Profiled with immunoSEQ multiplex PCR; TCRdb holds only in-frame clones, not every one. The table has tens of thousands of clones, about 74% seen once. The starting material was peripheral blood, obtained 28 days after the second AZD1222 dose. The receptor source for this set is an adult who received the AZD1222 COVID-19 vaccine.

The rearrangement joins TRBV6-6 to TRBJ2-2, with D possibly matching TRBD2 (5 bases). CDR3 length equals 13 residues. V lost 8 bases, J lost 7 bases, and 14 bases lay in between. Germline loops: CDR1 MNHNY, CDR2 SVGAGI (reference sequence). This chain's CDR3 is CASARGLSGELFF. Here the CDR3 DNA reads TGTGCCAGCGCCCGCGGGCTAAGCGGGGAGCTGTTTTTT.

The CDR3 sequence is CASSSEKGYGEQYF. The CDR3 DNA reads TGCGCCAGCAGCTCTGAAAAGGGGTATGGGGAGCAGTACTTC. The chain employs TRBV5-1 and TRBJ2-7, with D perhaps matching TRBD1 (5 bases). CDR1 is SGHRS and CDR2 is YFSETQ in the germline V gene. V was trimmed by 3 bases and J by 7 bases, leaving 17 bases between them. The length of the CDR3 is 14 residues.

The chain couples TRBV2 to TRBJ1-1, with D hard to call. The length of the CDR3 is 12 residues. V dropped 7 bases and J dropped 5 bases, with 11 bases sitting between them. Germline lookup yields CDR1 SNHLY and CDR2 FYNNEI. The CDR3 DNA reads as TGTGCCAGCACCCCGGTGGATACTGAAGCTTTCTTT. This translates into CASTPVDTEAFF.

This sequence joins TRBV3-1 (or the pseudogene TRBV3-2) and TRBJ1-1; possible D gene TRBD1, 5 bases. This CDR3 is 13 amino acids long. Looked up from germline, CDR1 is LGHDT and CDR2 is YNNKEL (reference sequence). Deletions cut 2 bases from V and 4 bases from J, with 8 bases between. Written as DNA, the CDR3 is TGTGCCAGCAGCCAACAGGGTGGCACTGAAGCTTTCTTT. Translating it yields CASSQQGGTEAFF.

This rearrangement joins TRBV5-5 to TRBJ1-1; D not certain. Trimming pared 0 bases from V and 5 bases from J, leaving 11 bases between. The CDR3 runs to 14 residues. Germline values: CDR1 SGHKS, CDR2 YYEKEE (reference sequence). CDR3 loop: CASSLEGGGTEAFF. The DNA for the CDR3 is TGTGCCAGCAGCTTGGAAGGCGGCGGGACTGAAGCTTTCTTT. Variable domain in full (rest from reference TRBV5-5 and TRBJ1-1): DAGVTQSPTHLIKTRGQQVTLRCSPISGHKSVSWYQQVLGQGPQFIFQYYEKEERGRGNFPDRFSARQFPNYSSELNVNALLLGDSALYLCASSLEGGGTEAFFGQGTRLTVV.

This clone has only a few counts. At one end, the junction sequence differs from germline, possibly due to a read error. V and J are TRBV6-6 and TRBJ1-1; D possibly corresponds to TRBD1 (6 bases). The germline CDR1 and CDR2 sequences are MNHNY and SVGAGI (reference sequence). The CDR3 sequence is 13 residues long. The CDR3 coding sequence is TGTGCCAGCAGTTACTTTGACAGGAATTTTCGGGTCTTT. This codes for CASSYFDRNFRVF.

V is TRBV6-1 and J is TRBJ1-2; D gene ambiguous. Germline-derived CDR1 and CDR2 are MNHNS and SASEGT. The V and J ends lost 2 bases and 2 bases respectively, with 9 bases between them. The CDR3 spans 14 residues. In DNA form, the CDR3 reads TGTGCCAGCAGTGAACACCCCCTGAACTATGGCTACACCTTC. Protein: CASSEHPLNYGYTF.

V and J are TRBV7-8 and TRBJ2-2, with 10 positions matching TRBD2. Germline lookup yields CDR1 SGHVS and CDR2 FQNEAQ. CDR3 length: 15 amino acids. J lost 6 bases, V lost 3 bases, and 4 bases had no gene match. In DNA, the CDR3 is TGTGCCAGCAGCTTTAGCGGGGGGCCCTCCGGGGAGCTGTTTTTT. It yields the protein CASSFSGGPSGELFF.

This chain joins TRBV11-3 and TRBJ2-3; 11 bases map to TRBD2. Germline V CDR1 and CDR2: SGHNT, YENEEA. This CDR3 has 18 amino acids. The V and J ends lost 4 bases and 3 bases, in that order; junction bases with no gene match: 12. For the CDR3, the DNA is TGTGCCAGCAGCTCCGGGGAGCTAGCGGGGGGAATAACAGATACGCAGTATTTT. Its protein is CASSSGELAGGITDTQYF.

CDR3 DNA: TGTGCCAGCGGCACAGGGATCTACGAGCAGTACTTC. It codes for CASGTGIYEQYF. The rearrangement links TRBV6-5 to TRBJ2-7; perhaps TRBD1 as D (6 bases). Germline CDR1 is MNHEY and CDR2 is SVGAGI. Deletions cut 8 bases from V and 3 bases from J, with 11 bases between. CDR3 size: 12 residues.

V usage is TRBV6-4 and J usage is TRBJ1-5; no definite D call. The CDR3 has 13 residues. Germline CDR1 and CDR2: MRHNA and SNTAGT. Trimming removed 5 bases from V and 7 bases from J, with 12 bases in between. The CDR3 DNA follows: TGTGCCAGCAGTTACAGTAATCAGCAGCCCCAGCATTTT. The encoded protein is CASSYSNQQPQHF.

The rearrangement links TRBV12-3 or TRBV12-4 to TRBJ1-5; no definite D call. CDR3 length: 13 amino acids. Between the trimmed V and J ends, which lost 4 bases and 4 bases, there was a span of 8 bases. CDR3 in DNA: TGTGCCAGCAGTTCTAGGAGGAATCAGCCCCAGCATTTT. Encoded protein: CASSSRRNQPQHF.

The CDR3 DNA sequence: TGTGCCAGCAGCCCCGCCGGGGGGACTAACGAGCAGTACTTC. Its protein product is CASSPAGGTNEQYF. The chain couples TRBV7-9 to TRBJ2-7; the match to TRBD2 covers 7 bases. The length of the CDR3 is 14 residues. J lost 5 bases, V lost 5 bases, and 9 bases had no gene match. Germline V CDR1 and CDR2: SEHNR, FQNEAQ (reference sequence).

The rearrangement uses TRBV15 and TRBJ2-2, with D possibly TRBD1 on 6 matching bases. CDR1 and CDR2 (germline): LNHNV, YYDKDF (reference sequence). The CDR3 spans 13 residues. Trimming pared 5 bases from V and 4 bases from J, leaving 8 bases between. CDR3 region: CATSGTPTGELFF. DNA for the CDR3: TGTGCCACCAGCGGGACACCCACCGGGGAGCTGTTTTTT.

The DNA of the CDR3 is TGTGCCAGCAGCTTGACTGTTCATCATCAGCCCCAGCATTTT. It encodes CASSLTVHHQPQHF. The chain has TRBV3-1 (or the pseudogene TRBV3-2) and TRBJ1-5; the D is unclear. CDR3 length equals 14 residues. Trimming left V 5 bases short and J 5 bases short, with 13 bases between. CDR1 and CDR2 from the germline V gene are LGHDT and YNNKEL (reference sequence).

This clone was picked up a small number of times. This rearrangement joins TRBV24-1 to TRBJ1-5; tentatively, D is TRBD1 (6 bases). Looked up from germline, CDR1 is KGHDR and CDR2 is SFDVKD. Trimming removed 4 bases from V and 11 bases from J, with 14 bases in between. The CDR3 totals 13 residues. CDR3 residues: CATSDPGTPAQHF. The CDR3 nucleotides are TGTGCCACCAGTGACCCCGGGACACCCGCCCAGCATTTT.

The CDR3 nucleotides read TGCAGTGCTAGTATAGTCCTACCAGGCCGGGCATACACTGAAGCTTTCTTT. This gives the protein CSASIVLPGRAYTEAFF. The chain combines TRBV20-1 with TRBJ1-1; D is uncertain. This CDR3 contains 17 residues. CDR1 and CDR2 from the germline V gene are DFQATT and SNEGSKA (reference sequence). Trimming pared 3 bases from V and 3 bases from J, leaving 23 bases between.

CDR3 bases: TGTGCCAGCAGTCAAAGGGACCGAGACATTCAGTACTTC. It is translated as CASSQRDRDIQYF. This chain connects TRBV27 to TRBJ2-4, with D possibly being TRBD1 or TRBD2 (5 bases each). Germline loops: CDR1 MNHEY, CDR2 SMNVEV (reference sequence). Trimming took 5 bases from V and 8 from J, leaving 13 bases between them. The CDR3 sequence is 13 residues long.

The J gene is TRBJ1-2, the V gene TRBV28; D is unresolved. Germline values: CDR1 MDHEN, CDR2 SYDVKM. Deletions cut 4 bases from V and 3 bases from J, with 6 bases between. This CDR3 region has 12 residues. The CDR3 DNA reads as TGTGCCAGCAGTTGGATGCACTATGGCTACACCTTC. Encoded protein: CASSWMHYGYTF.

This rearrangement joins TRBV11-3 to TRBJ1-1; 9 bases agree with TRBD1. V dropped 5 bases and J dropped 5; count of bases not matched to a gene: 6. Germline assignment: CDR1 SGHNT and CDR2 YENEEA. This CDR3 is 14 amino acids long. Here the CDR3 reads CASSPRDRATEAFF. For the CDR3, the DNA is TGTGCCAGCAGCCCTCGGGACAGGGCAACTGAAGCTTTCTTT.

The sample holds a few counts of this clone. The chain joins TRBV2 to TRBJ1-1; D gene unclear. V was cut by 6 bases and J by 3 bases, with 5 bases left in between. CDR3 size: 11 residues. Looked up from germline, CDR1 is SNHLY and CDR2 is FYNNEI. CDR3 bases: TGTGCCAGCAGCACATACACTGAAGCTTTCTTT. As protein: CASSTYTEAFF.

The V gene is TRBV20-1, the J gene TRBJ1-4; TRBD1 aligns across 7 bases. With 3 bases clipped from V and 10 bases from J, the junction kept 14 bases outside the gene matches. This CDR3 has 15 residues. Germline V CDR1 and CDR2: DFQATT, SNEGSKA (reference sequence). CDR3 protein: CSASGPTGKEAKLFF. DNA for the CDR3: TGCAGTGCTAGTGGCCCGACAGGGAAAGAAGCAAAACTGTTTTTT.

This clone was seen a single time. Other DNA sequences from this sample encode an identical CDR3 as well. The V and J genes are TRBV5-1 and TRBJ2-5, with a weak D call TRBD2 (6 bases). The V gene's germline CDR1 is SGHRS and CDR2 YFSETQ. The CDR3 spans 14 residues. V dropped 1 base and J dropped 1 base, with 8 bases sitting between them. The CDR3 DNA reads TGCGCCAGCAGCTTGTCCGGGGGCCAAGAGACCCAGTACTTC. This encodes CASSLSGGQETQYF. Full variable domain (missing parts from reference TRBV5-1 and TRBJ2-5): KAGVTQTPRYLIKTRGQQVTLSCSPISGHRSVSWYQQTPGQGLQFLFEYFSETQRNKGNFPGRFSGRQFSNSRSEMNVSTLELGDSALYLCASSLSGGQETQYFGPGTRLLVL.

The chain combines TRBV19 with TRBJ1-4, with 10 bases aligning to TRBD1. In germline, CDR1 is LNHDA, CDR2 SQIVND (reference sequence). Trimming removed 6 bases from V and 6 bases from J; junction bases left unmatched: 4. The CDR3 has 14 residues. CDR3 amino acids: CASSSGTGDEKLFF. The CDR3 DNA is TGTGCCAGTAGCTCCGGGACAGGGGATGAAAAACTGTTTTTT.

With regard to this clone: Other nucleotide sequences in the sample specify the same CDR3. The chain has TRBV7-3 and TRBJ2-1; 11 nucleotides align to TRBD2. The J segment lost 9 bases and the V segment lost 2 bases, leaving 9 bases of the junction unmatched. The V gene's germline CDR1 is SGHTA and CDR2 FQGTGA. This CDR3 is built from 16 residues. The CDR3 DNA sequence: TGTGCCAGCAGCTTAGAAGTAGCGGGGGGGCCAAGTGAGCAGTTCTTC. It translates to CASSLEVAGGPSEQFF.

J is TRBJ2-3 and V is TRBV5-1; 7 bases align to TRBD2. The J segment lost 1 base and the V segment lost 0 bases, leaving 5 bases of the junction unmatched. Germline V gene sequence: CDR1 SGHRS, CDR2 YFSETQ. The CDR3 covers 16 residues. The CDR3 bases are TGCGCCAGCAGCTTGGAGGGGAGGGGCGGCACAGATACGCAGTATTTT. Encoded protein: CASSLEGRGGTDTQYF.

The chain employs TRBV18 and TRBJ2-7; TRBD1 matches at 10 bases. CDR3 length equals 15 residues. Germline CDR1 is KGHSH and CDR2 is LQKENI. The junction had 5 bases not matched to a gene; V was cut back by 5 bases and J by 1 base. This chain's CDR3 is CASSLGQGSSYEQYF. The CDR3 bases are TGTGCCAGCTCATTGGGACAGGGGTCATCCTACGAGCAGTACTTC.